The 24 T cell receptor beta chains presented below share a single source sample, sequenced in a study of control samples from healthy donors and cancer patients. TCRdb keeps only in-frame clones here, not all; method: immunoSEQ multiplex PCR. The repertoire consists of 90,000 to 140,000 clones, with under 90% occurring once and the leading ten covering about 13%. Sequenced material: blood. The source is a woman aged 45-59 years in good health.

The chain joins TRBV15 to TRBJ2-3; no definite D call. The CDR3 contains 13 residues. Germline CDR1 reads LNHNV; CDR2 reads YYDKDF (reference sequence). Trimming took off 0 bases at V and 4 bases at J, with 5 bases between the two ends. CDR3 region: CATSRDIADTQYF. The CDR3 DNA follows: TGTGCCACCAGCAGAGATATAGCAGATACGCAGTATTTT.

This chain uses TRBV7-2 with TRBJ2-3, with D unclear. This CDR3 is 12 amino acids long. Germline V gene sequence: CDR1 SGHTA, CDR2 FQGNSA. Trimming pared 3 bases from V and 5 bases from J, leaving 6 bases between. The DNA for the CDR3 is TGTGCCAGCAGCTTCACTCAAGATACGCAGTATTTT. Translation gives CASSFTQDTQYF.

The J gene is TRBJ2-3, the V gene TRBV9; TRBD1 matches 7 bases. The V gene end was trimmed by 4 bases and the J gene end by 2 bases; junction bases not matched to a gene: 10. Germline-derived CDR1 and CDR2 are SGDLS and YYNGEE. This CDR3 region has 16 residues. CDR3 loop: CASSLRTGDPTDTQYF. CDR3 nucleotide sequence: TGTGCCAGCAGCTTAAGGACAGGAGATCCCACAGATACGCAGTATTTT.

The V call is TRBV12-3 or TRBV12-4, the J call TRBJ2-7; a weak D match, TRBD1 (5 bases). CDR3 length equals 13 residues. V gave up 3 bases and J gave up 2 bases, with 8 bases separating them. In nucleotides, the CDR3 is TGTGCCAGCAGTTTTGGACAAACCTACGAGCAGTACTTC. This gives the protein CASSFGQTYEQYF.

The rearrangement joins TRBV12-3 or TRBV12-4 to TRBJ1-4; possible D gene TRBD1, 5 bases. V was pared by 11 bases and J by 7 bases, with 17 bases between. This CDR3 has 13 amino acids. This chain's CDR3 is CASHPGRSEKLFF. CDR3 DNA: TGTGCCTCCCATCCGGGACGTAGTGAAAAACTGTTTTTT.

V is TRBV6-2 or TRBV6-3 and J is TRBJ1-5; D is possibly TRBD1 (5 bases). Germline V gene data show CDR1 as MNHEY and CDR2 as SVGEGT. Trimming removed 2 bases at V and 6 bases at J, with 20 bases between. CDR3 length: 17 residues. The CDR3 DNA follows: TGTGCCAGCAGTTACGAGGGACCGGTAGCTAGAAGTCAGCCCCAGCATTTT. Its translation is CASSYEGPVARSQPQHF.

This sequence joins TRBV10-1 and TRBJ2-3; 10 bases line up with TRBD1. Per the germline V gene, CDR1 is WNHNN and CDR2 is SYGVQD (reference sequence). J gave up 2 bases and V 11 bases, and 10 bases lay outside the gene matches. There are 15 residues in the CDR3. CDR3 in DNA: TGCGCCGGTGATGGGGGACAGGGGCTCACAGATACGCAGTATTTT. This gives the protein CAGDGGQGLTDTQYF.

This rearrangement joins TRBV24-1 to TRBJ1-6; tentative D call: TRBD1 (5 bases). This CDR3 region has 14 residues. Germline assignment: CDR1 KGHDR and CDR2 SFDVKD. The V end was cut by 3 bases, the J end by 10 bases, with 12 bases between. The CDR3 nucleotides read TGTGCCACCAGTGATGTGGGGCGAGGATCACCCCTCCACTTT. Its translation is CATSDVGRGSPLHF.

The chain couples TRBV27 to TRBJ1-2, with 7 positions matching TRBD1. The CDR3 totals 16 residues. Germline V gene sequence: CDR1 MNHEY, CDR2 SMNVEV (reference sequence). Losses at the gene ends were 5 bases for V and 3 bases for J; bases not matched to a gene: 12. CDR3 amino acids: CASSRLFTGDDYGYTF. The CDR3 DNA reads TGTGCCAGCAGTCGCCTCTTTACAGGGGACGACTATGGCTACACCTTC.

The V call is TRBV9, the J call TRBJ1-1, with D uncertain. In germline, CDR1 is SGDLS, CDR2 YYNGEE. The V and J ends lost 1 base and 4 bases respectively, with 8 bases between them. The CDR3 covers 13 residues. This CDR3 reads CASSVRDSTEAFF. The CDR3 coding sequence is TGTGCCAGCAGCGTACGGGATAGCACTGAAGCTTTCTTT.

V is TRBV7-2 and J is TRBJ2-7; 8 bases agree with TRBD2. The length of the CDR3 is 13 residues. The trim removed 2 bases at V and 7 bases at J, leaving 4 bases unmatched. Germline CDR1 reads SGHTA; CDR2 reads FQGNSA. The CDR3 bases are TGTGCCAGCAGCTTAAATTCGGGGGGGGAGCAGTACTTC. This codes for CASSLNSGGEQYF.

The chain has TRBV7-2 and TRBJ2-4, with unresolved D. There are 15 residues in the CDR3. Per the germline V gene, CDR1 is SGHTA and CDR2 is FQGNSA. V gave up 3 bases and J gave up 0 bases, with 9 bases separating them. In nucleotides, the CDR3 is TGTGCCAGCAGCTTCCCTGAACTAGCCAAAAACATTCAGTACTTC. Encoded protein: CASSFPELAKNIQYF.

This clone was observed a few times. This chain connects TRBV6-5 to TRBJ1-1; possibly TRBD1 for D (6 bases). The length of the CDR3 is 14 residues. Trimming removed 6 bases at V and 2 bases at J, with 13 bases between. In germline, CDR1 is MNHEY, CDR2 SVGAGI. CDR3 sequence: CASSRTVPNTEAFF. CDR3 bases: TGTGCCAGCAGCCGGACAGTTCCCAACACTGAAGCTTTCTTT.

The V and J genes are TRBV11-3 and TRBJ2-1; 7 bases align to TRBD2. J was trimmed by 3 bases and V by 5 bases; bases with no gene match: 10. Germline V CDR1 and CDR2: SGHNT, YENEEA. The CDR3 totals 16 residues. The CDR3 nucleotides are TGTGCCAGCAGCCGATCAAGCGGGAATCACTACAATGAGCAGTTCTTC. As protein: CASSRSSGNHYNEQFF.

This clone was detected a few times. J is TRBJ1-2 and V is TRBV19; TRBD1 is a possible D gene (6 bases). The CDR3 contains 14 residues. CDR1 and CDR2 from the germline V gene are LNHDA and SQIVND (reference sequence). Trimming took off 5 bases at V and 6 bases at J, with 16 bases between the two ends. The CDR3 spells CASSGGPPRNGYTF. The CDR3 coding sequence is TGTGCCAGTAGTGGGGGGCCCCCTCGCAATGGCTACACCTTC.

The J gene is TRBJ1-6, the V gene TRBV5-1; D perhaps matches TRBD1 (6 bases). The CDR3 consists of 14 residues. With 0 bases removed from V and 7 bases from J, the gap between germline ends came to 8 bases. CDR1 and CDR2 (germline): SGHRS, YFSETQ. The CDR3 here is CASSLAGVNSPLHF. In DNA, the CDR3 is TGCGCCAGCAGCTTGGCAGGGGTCAATTCACCCCTCCACTTT.

CDR3 sequence: CASSQDTSGTSEDTQYF. The CDR3 DNA reads TGCGCCAGCAGCCAAGATACTTCCGGGACTAGCGAAGATACGCAGTATTTT. The gene calls are TRBV4-3 and TRBJ2-3, with 10 bases identical to TRBD2. Germline loops: CDR1 LGHNA, CDR2 YSLEER. J gave up 5 bases and V 0 bases, and 8 bases lay outside the gene matches. The CDR3 has 17 amino acids.

A single count supports this clone. J is TRBJ1-2 and V is TRBV4-2, with D perhaps TRBD1 (6 bases). This CDR3 is 17 amino acids long. The germline CDR1 and CDR2 sequences are LGHNA and YNFKEQ. With 0 bases removed from V and 3 bases from J, the gap between germline ends came to 17 bases. The CDR3 sequence: CASSQEGGGRMYYGYTF. The DNA of the CDR3 is TGTGCCAGCAGCCAAGAGGGCGGGGGGCGAATGTACTATGGCTACACCTTC.

This chain connects TRBV7-9 to TRBJ2-3; D unresolved. V lost 10 bases, J lost 9 bases, and 14 bases lay in between. The CDR3 is 11 residues long. CDR1 is SEHNR, CDR2 FQNEAQ, per germline (reference sequence). DNA for the CDR3: TGTGCCACCCAGTTAACGGAGACGCAGTATTTT. Residues: CATQLTETQYF.

The gene calls are TRBV6-2 or TRBV6-3 and TRBJ2-3; TRBD2 aligns across 8 bases. Looked up from germline, CDR1 is MNHEY and CDR2 is SVGEGT. The CDR3 consists of 15 residues. Trimming at V came to 2 bases and at J to 0 bases, leaving 1 base not matched to a gene. In nucleotides, the CDR3 is TGTGCCAGCAGTTACGCGGGGGGTAGCACAGATACGCAGTATTTT. Amino acids: CASSYAGGSTDTQYF.

The chain recombines TRBV11-3 with TRBJ2-7; D unresolved. Germline lookup yields CDR1 SGHNT and CDR2 YENEEA. The CDR3 covers 16 residues. Trimming took off 0 bases at V and 0 bases at J, with 12 bases between the two ends. Here the CDR3 DNA reads TGTGCCAGCAGCTTAGATCCCGGACGCCCCTCCTACGAGCAGTACTTC. Its protein is CASSLDPGRPSYEQYF.

As for this clone: Other DNA sequences within the sample encode an identical CDR3. The V and J genes are TRBV6-6 and TRBJ2-7; D ambiguous. Per germline, CDR1 MNHNY and CDR2 SVGAGI (reference sequence). The CDR3 contains 12 residues. The V end lost 0 bases, the J end lost 0 bases, and 0 bases lay between the germline ends. This CDR3 reads CASSYSSYEQYF. The CDR3 region has the DNA TGTGCCAGCAGTTACTCCTCCTACGAGCAGTACTTC.

This clone was seen a handful of times. The chain joins TRBV18 to TRBJ2-2; the D gene is possibly TRBD1 (5 bases). Trimming pared 2 bases from V and 6 bases from J, leaving 7 bases between. This CDR3 has 13 residues. Germline CDR1 is KGHSH and CDR2 is LQKENI. CDR3 in amino acids: CASSPSGPGELFF. The CDR3 bases are TGTGCCAGCTCACCATCAGGGCCCGGGGAGCTGTTTTTT.

The chain recombines TRBV7-9 with TRBJ2-3, with a tentative D call TRBD1 (5 bases). V shed 1 base and J shed 5 bases, with 10 bases lying between them. This CDR3 has 14 residues. In germline, CDR1 is SEHNR, CDR2 FQNEAQ (reference sequence). CDR3 in DNA: TGTGCCAGCAGCTTAGTGCAGGGCGGAGATACGCAGTATTTT. The encoded protein is CASSLVQGGDTQYF. Full variable domain (outside the CDR3, taken from reference TRBV7-9 and TRBJ2-3): DTGVSQNPRHKITKRGQNVTFRCDPISEHNRLYWYRQTLGQGPEFLTYFQNEAQLEKSRLLSDRFSAERPKGSFSTLEIQRTEQGDSAMYLCASSLVQGGDTQYFGPGTRLTVL.